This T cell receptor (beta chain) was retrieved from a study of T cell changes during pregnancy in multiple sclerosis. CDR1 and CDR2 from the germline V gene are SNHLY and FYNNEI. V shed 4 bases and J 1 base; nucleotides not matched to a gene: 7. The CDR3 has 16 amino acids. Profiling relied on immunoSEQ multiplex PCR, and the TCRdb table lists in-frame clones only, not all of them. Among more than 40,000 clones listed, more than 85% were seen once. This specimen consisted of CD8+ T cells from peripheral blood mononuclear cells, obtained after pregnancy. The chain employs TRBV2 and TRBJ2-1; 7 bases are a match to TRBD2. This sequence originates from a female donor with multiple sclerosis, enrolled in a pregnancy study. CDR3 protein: CASSAPSGDSYNEQFF. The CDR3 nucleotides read TGTGCCAGCAGTGCCCCTAGCGGAGATTCCTACAATGAGCAGTTCTTC.